A selection of T cell receptor beta chains follows, all from one sample in a study of T cells after yellow fever vaccination. TCRdb processed the 5' RACE reads anew with MiXCR; each CDR3 protein has one entry. The sample has about 370,000 distinct CDR3 sequences, approximately 10% seen once. The sample here was PBMCs, taken on the day of the first yellow fever vaccination. The origin of the receptors is a man aged 18 to 29 who received the YFV17D yellow fever vaccine. Both conserved end residues are trimmed from each CDR3.

TRBJ1-1,TRBV27,ASSARDSWTTEAF
TRBJ1-2,TRBV5-4,ASSEGQGVGGYT
TRBJ1-1,TRBV20-1,SALGNTEAF
TRBJ2-4,TRBV11-2,ASRRERDKNIQY
TRBJ1-2,TRBV7-8,ASTPRGTLYGYT
TRBJ2-1,TRBV7-9,ASSLIGGAYNEQF
TRBJ1-3,TRBV28,ASSPPSVSGNTIY
TRBJ2-1,TRBV20-1,SARQAILGEQF
TRBJ1-3,TRBV11-2,ASSLYTEGNTIY
TRBJ1-1,TRBV6-5,ASSYSGLRTEAF
TRBJ1-2,TRBV20-1,SASGQGATNYGYT
TRBJ2-7,TRBV6-1,ASSISGEGPLYEQY
TRBJ2-7,TRBV4-2,ASSQDRIAAGEQY
TRBJ1-2,TRBV6-1,ASHPWQGKIGYT
TRBJ2-7,TRBV21-1,ASSIGTGKRYYEQY
TRBJ1-4,TRBV9,ASSVRAGEKLF
TRBJ2-5,TRBV2,ASSGGRDQETQY
TRBJ1-2,TRBV4-2,ASSQDQGRLYGYT
TRBJ1-1,TRBV6-5,ASSYSVGGKTEAF
TRBJ1-6,TRBV7-2,ASSFVRAGDLYNSPLH
TRBJ2-5,TRBV7-3,ASSRLSGGAWETQY
TRBJ1-1,TRBV29-1,SGKGPGGFTEAF
TRBJ2-5,TRBV24-1,ATSDSGGQETQY
TRBJ2-4,TRBV7-3,ASSLNAAEGPLNIQY
TRBJ2-1,TRBV3-1,ASSHAGGSSYNEQF
TRBJ2-1,TRBV11-2,ASSLVWRGAYYNEQF
TRBJ1-5,TRBV5-1,ASSLAEDQPQH
TRBJ2-7,TRBV12-3/TRBV12-4,ASSLQARGEQY
TRBJ2-3,TRBV6-4,ASSGTSGGPTDTQY
TRBJ2-2,TRBV29-1,SVGAGDPGELF
TRBJ2-1,TRBV29-1,SEGRGNEQF
TRBJ2-3,TRBV23-1,ASSRAITDTQY
TRBJ2-7,TRBV15,ATSDDPYEQY
TRBJ2-1,TRBV5-4,ACGLAGGLDNEQF
TRBJ2-2,TRBV27,ASTGRGFAGELF
TRBJ1-5,TRBV7-4,ASSSSGTVNSNQPQH
TRBJ2-7,TRBV18,ASSPATGNEQY
TRBJ2-3,TRBV24-1,ATSDPLGLAGADTQY